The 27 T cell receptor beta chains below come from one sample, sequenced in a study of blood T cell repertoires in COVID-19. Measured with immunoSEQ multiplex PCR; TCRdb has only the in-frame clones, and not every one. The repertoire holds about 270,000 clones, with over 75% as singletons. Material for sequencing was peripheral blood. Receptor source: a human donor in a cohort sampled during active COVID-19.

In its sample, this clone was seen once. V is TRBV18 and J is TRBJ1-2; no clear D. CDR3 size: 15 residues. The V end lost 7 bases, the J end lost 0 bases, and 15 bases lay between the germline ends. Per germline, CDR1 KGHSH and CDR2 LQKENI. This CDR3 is CASLGRQPTNYGYTF. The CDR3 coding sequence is TGTGCCAGCTTGGGCAGACAACCCACTAACTATGGCTACACCTTC.

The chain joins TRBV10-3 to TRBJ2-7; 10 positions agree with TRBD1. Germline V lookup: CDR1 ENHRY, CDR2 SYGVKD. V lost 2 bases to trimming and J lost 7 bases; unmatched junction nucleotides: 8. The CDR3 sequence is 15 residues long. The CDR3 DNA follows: TGTGCCATCAGTGAGCCCCGACAGGGGGCGGGGGAGCAGTACTTC. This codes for CAISEPRQGAGEQYF.

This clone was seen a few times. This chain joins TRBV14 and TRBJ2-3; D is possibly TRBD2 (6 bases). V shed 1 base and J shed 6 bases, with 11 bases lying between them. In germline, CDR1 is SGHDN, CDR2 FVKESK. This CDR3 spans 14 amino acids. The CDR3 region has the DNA TGTGCCAGCAGCCAAGGAACCGCGGGGGATACGCAGTATTTT. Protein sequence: CASSQGTAGDTQYF.

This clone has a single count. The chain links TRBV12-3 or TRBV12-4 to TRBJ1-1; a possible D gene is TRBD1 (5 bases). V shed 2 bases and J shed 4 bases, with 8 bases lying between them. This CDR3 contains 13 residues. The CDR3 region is CASSLFQGTEAFF. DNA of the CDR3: TGTGCCAGCAGTTTATTTCAGGGCACTGAAGCTTTCTTT.

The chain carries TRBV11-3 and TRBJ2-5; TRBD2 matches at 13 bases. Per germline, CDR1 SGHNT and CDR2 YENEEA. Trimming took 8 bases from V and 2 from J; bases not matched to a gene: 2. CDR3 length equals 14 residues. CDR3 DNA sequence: TGTGCCAGCGGGGGACTAGCGGGGCAAGAGACCCAGTACTTC. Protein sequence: CASGGLAGQETQYF.

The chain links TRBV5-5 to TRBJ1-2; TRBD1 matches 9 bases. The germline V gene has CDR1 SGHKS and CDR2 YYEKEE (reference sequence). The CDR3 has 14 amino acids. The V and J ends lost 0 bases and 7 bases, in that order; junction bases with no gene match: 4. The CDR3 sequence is CASSLGAQGAGYTF. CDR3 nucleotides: TGTGCCAGCAGCTTGGGGGCACAGGGGGCTGGCTACACCTTC.

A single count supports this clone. The DNA for the CDR3 is TGTGCCAGCAGCTCAACCTATAGCAATCAGCCCCAGCATTTT. Translated: CASSSTYSNQPQHF. The chain recombines TRBV5-6 with TRBJ1-5; the D is unclear. The CDR3 loop spans 14 amino acids. The V gene lost 3 bases and the J gene lost 0 bases, with 7 bases spanning the gap. Germline lookup yields CDR1 SGHDT and CDR2 YYEEEE.

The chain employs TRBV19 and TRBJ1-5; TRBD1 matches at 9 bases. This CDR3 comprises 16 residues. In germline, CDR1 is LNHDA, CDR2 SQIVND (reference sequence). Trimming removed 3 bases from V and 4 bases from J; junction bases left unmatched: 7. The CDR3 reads CASSIPGQGMNQPQHF. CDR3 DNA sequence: TGTGCCAGTAGTATCCCAGGACAGGGGATGAATCAGCCCCAGCATTTT. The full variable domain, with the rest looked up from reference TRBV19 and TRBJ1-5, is DGGITQSPKYLFRKEGQNVTLSCEQNLNHDAMYWYRQDPGQGLRLIYYSQIVNDFQKGDIAEGYSVSREKKESFPLTVTSAQKNPTAFYLCASSIPGQGMNQPQHFGDGTRLSIL.

The CDR3 sequence: CASRQGGNTEAFF. The CDR3 nucleotides are TGCGCCAGCAGACAGGGTGGGAACACTGAAGCTTTCTTT. The chain links TRBV5-1 to TRBJ1-1; weak D call: TRBD1 (6 bases). CDR3 length: 13 residues. Germline V gene sequence: CDR1 SGHRS, CDR2 YFSETQ. Trimming shortened V by 5 bases and J by 1 base, and 9 bases separated the two germline ends.

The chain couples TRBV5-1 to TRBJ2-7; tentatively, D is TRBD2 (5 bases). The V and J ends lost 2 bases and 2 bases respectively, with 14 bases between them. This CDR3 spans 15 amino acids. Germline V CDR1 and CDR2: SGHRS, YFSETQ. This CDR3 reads CASSFISGLTYEQYF. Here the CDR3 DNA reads TGCGCCAGCAGCTTCATCAGCGGCCTTACCTACGAGCAGTACTTC.

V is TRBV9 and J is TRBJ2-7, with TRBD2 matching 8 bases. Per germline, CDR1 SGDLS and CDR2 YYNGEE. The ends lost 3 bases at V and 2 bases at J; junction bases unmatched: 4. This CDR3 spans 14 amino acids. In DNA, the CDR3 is TGTGCCAGCAGCGGTACTAGCGGCCCCTACGAGCAGTACTTC. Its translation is CASSGTSGPYEQYF.

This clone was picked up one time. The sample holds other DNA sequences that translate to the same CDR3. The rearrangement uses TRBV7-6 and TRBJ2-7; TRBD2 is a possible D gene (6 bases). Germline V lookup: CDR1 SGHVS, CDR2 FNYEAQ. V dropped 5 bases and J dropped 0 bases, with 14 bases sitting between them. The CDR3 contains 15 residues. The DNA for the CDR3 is TGTGCCAGCAGCCCCCGGGCGGGGAGCTCCTACGAGCAGTACTTC. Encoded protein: CASSPRAGSSYEQYF.

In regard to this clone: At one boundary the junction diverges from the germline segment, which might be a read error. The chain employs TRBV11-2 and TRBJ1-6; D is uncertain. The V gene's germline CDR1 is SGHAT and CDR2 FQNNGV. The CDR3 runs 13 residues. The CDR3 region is CASSLEPRARRFF. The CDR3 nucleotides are TGTGCCAGCAGCTTAGAACCGCGGGCCCGGAGGTTCTTT.

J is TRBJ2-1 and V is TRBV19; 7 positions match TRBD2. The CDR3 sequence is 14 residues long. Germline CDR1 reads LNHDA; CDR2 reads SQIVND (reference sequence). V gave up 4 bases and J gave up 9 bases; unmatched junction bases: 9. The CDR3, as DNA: TGTGCCAGTAGTAGATCGACTAGCTGGGGTGAGCAGTTCTTC. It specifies CASSRSTSWGEQFF.

The CDR3 DNA follows: TGTGCCAGCAGCTTGGGGGCTAGCGGGGGCTCTGGGGCCAACGTCCTGACTTTC. Its protein product is CASSLGASGGSGANVLTF. The rearrangement uses TRBV5-4 and TRBJ2-6; 10 bases agree with TRBD2. The CDR3 is 18 residues long. Germline CDR1 reads SGHNT; CDR2 reads YYREEE (reference sequence). V was pared by 0 bases and J by 0 bases, with 3 bases of the junction left unmatched.

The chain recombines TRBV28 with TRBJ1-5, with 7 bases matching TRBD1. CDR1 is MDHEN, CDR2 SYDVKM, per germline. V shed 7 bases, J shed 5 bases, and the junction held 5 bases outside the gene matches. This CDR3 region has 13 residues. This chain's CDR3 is CASTIQGHQPQHF. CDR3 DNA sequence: TGTGCCAGCACCATACAGGGGCATCAGCCCCAGCATTTT. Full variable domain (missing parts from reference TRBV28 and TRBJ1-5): DVKVTQSSRYLVKRTGEKVFLECVQDMDHENMFWYRQDPGLGLRLIYFSYDVKMKEKGDIPEGYSVSREKKERFSLILESASTNQTSMYLCASTIQGHQPQHFGDGTRLSIL.

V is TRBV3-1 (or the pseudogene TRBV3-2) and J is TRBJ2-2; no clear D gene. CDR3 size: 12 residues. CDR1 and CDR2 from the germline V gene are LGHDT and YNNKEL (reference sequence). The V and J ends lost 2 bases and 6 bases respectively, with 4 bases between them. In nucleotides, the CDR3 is TGTGCCAGCAGCCAACGGTCCGGGGAGCTGTTTTTT. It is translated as CASSQRSGELFF.

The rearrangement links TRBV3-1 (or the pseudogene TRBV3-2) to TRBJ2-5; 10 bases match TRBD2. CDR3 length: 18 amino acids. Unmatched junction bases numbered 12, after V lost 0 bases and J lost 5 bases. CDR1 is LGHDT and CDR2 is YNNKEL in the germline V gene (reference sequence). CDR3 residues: CASSQDVIGLAVPETQYF. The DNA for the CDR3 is TGTGCCAGCAGCCAAGATGTCATAGGACTAGCGGTTCCGGAGACCCAGTACTTC.

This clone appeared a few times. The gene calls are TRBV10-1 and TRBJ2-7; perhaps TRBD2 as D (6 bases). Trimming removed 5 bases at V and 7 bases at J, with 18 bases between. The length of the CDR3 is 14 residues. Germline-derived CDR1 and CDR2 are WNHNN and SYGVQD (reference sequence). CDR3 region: CASSQTRRGREQYF. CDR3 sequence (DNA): TGCGCCAGCAGTCAAACGAGAAGAGGGAGGGAGCAGTACTTC.

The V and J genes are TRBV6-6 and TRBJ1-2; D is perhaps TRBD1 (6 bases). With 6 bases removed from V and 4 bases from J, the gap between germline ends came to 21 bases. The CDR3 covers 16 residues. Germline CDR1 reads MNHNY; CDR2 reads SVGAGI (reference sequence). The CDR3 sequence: CASRPPLTGHFYGYTF. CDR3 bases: TGTGCCAGCAGGCCTCCTCTGACAGGTCACTTCTATGGCTACACCTTC.

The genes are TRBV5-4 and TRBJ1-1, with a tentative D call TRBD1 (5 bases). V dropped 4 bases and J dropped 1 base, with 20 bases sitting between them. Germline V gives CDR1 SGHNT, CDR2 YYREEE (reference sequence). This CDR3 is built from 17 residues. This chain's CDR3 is CASSPLPPVRGNTEAFF. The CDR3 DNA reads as TGTGCCAGCAGCCCCCTCCCACCCGTAAGGGGGAACACTGAAGCTTTCTTT.

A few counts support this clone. The chain's CDR3 is CASSIGANTEAFF. CDR3 bases: TGTGCCAGTAGTATTGGAGCGAACACTGAAGCTTTCTTT. This chain joins TRBV19 and TRBJ1-1; D is uncertain. The CDR3 is 13 amino acids. Germline CDR1 reads LNHDA; CDR2 reads SQIVND (reference sequence). V was shortened by 3 bases and J by 1 base, with 6 bases between the two germline ends.

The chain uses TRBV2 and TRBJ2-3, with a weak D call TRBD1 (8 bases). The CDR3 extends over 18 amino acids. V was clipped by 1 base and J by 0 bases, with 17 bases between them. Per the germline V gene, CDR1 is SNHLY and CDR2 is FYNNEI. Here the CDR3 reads CASSEGRGLAASTDTQYF. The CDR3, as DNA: TGTGCCAGCAGTGAAGGCAGGGGGCTAGCGGCCAGCACAGATACGCAGTATTTT.

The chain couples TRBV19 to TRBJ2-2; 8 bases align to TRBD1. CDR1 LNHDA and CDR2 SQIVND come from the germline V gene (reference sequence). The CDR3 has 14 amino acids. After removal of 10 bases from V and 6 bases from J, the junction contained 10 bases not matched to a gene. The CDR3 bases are TGTGCCACCCCCGGGACAGGCCGCGCCGGGGAGCTGTTTTTT. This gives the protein CATPGTGRAGELFF.

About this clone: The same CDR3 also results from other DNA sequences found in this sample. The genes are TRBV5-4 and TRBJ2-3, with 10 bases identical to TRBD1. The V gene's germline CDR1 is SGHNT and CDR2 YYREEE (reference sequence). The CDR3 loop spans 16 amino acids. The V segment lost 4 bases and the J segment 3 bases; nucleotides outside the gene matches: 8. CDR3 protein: CASSPRQGAGTDTQYF. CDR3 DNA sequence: TGTGCCAGCAGCCCCAGACAGGGGGCGGGTACAGATACGCAGTATTTT.

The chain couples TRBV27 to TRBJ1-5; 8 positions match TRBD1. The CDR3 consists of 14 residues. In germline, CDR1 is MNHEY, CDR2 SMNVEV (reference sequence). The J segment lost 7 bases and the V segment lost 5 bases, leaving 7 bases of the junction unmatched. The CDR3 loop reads CASSIRQGRQPQHF. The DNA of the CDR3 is TGTGCCAGCAGTATAAGACAGGGGCGGCAGCCCCAGCATTTT.

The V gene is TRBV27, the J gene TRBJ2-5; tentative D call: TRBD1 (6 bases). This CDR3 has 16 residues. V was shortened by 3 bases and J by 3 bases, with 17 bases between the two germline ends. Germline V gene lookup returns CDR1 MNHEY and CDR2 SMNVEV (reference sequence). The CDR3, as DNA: TGTGCCAGCAGTTTTGAAGCGGCAAGGGGGAAAGAGACCCAGTACTTC. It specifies CASSFEAARGKETQYF.